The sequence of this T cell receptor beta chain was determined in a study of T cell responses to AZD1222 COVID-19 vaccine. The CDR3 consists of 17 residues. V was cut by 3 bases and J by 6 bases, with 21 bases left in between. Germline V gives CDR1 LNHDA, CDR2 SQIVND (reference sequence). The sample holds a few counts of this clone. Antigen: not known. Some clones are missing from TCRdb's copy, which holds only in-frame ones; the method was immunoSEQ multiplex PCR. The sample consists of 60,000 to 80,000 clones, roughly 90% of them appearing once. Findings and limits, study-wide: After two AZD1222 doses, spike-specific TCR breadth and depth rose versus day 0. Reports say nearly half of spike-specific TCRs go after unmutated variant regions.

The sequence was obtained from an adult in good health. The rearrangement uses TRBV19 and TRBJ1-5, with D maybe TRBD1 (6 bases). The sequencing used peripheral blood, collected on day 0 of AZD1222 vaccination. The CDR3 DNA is TGTGCCAGTAGTATCGGTCGGGGGCCCTTCTCAAGTCAGCCCCAGCATTTT. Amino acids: CASSIGRGPFSSQPQHF. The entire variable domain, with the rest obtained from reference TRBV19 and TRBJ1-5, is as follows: DGGITQSPKYLFRKEGQNVTLSCEQNLNHDAMYWYRQDPGQGLRLIYYSQIVNDFQKGDIAEGYSVSREKKESFPLTVTSAQKNPTAFYLCASSIGRGPFSSQPQHFGDGTRLSIL.